This T cell receptor beta chain was recorded in a study of cytomegalovirus exposure and HLA in healthy donors. Study background: Earlier results showed roughly 120 million unique TCR beta sequences derived from roughly 190 million T cells.

This clone has only a few counts. The antigen remains undetermined. Other DNA sequences in the sample encode the same CDR3. Between the trimmed V and J ends, which lost 4 bases and 2 bases, there was a span of 8 bases. This CDR3 comprises 13 residues. The germline V gene encodes CDR1 LNHDA and CDR2 SQIVND (reference sequence). Study-wide findings and caveats: Trimming of TCR beta V- and J-genes showed a link, identified in a later analysis, to a missense DCLRE1C variant. Donor immune exposure was known only as CMV serostatus. Per a prior analysis, the majority of TCR beta V segments were productive roughly 87% or roughly 30% of the time.

PCR involved 60 Vbeta and 13 Jbeta primers. TCRdb's table, derived via immunoSEQ multiplex PCR, lists solely in-frame clones and lacks some. The table lists more than 110,000 clones, about 80% of them singletons, with about 1.5% in the top ten. This TCR was sampled from a young man in good health and CMV-seropositive. The sequencing sample was made of PBMCs. The chain is built from TRBV19 and TRBJ1-1, with D unclear. CDR3 nucleotides: TGTGCCAGTAGTAGGGGAGCCAACACTGAAGCTTTCTTT. It yields the protein CASSRGANTEAFF.